The 20 T cell receptor beta chains in this list originate from one sample, sequenced in a study of T cells expressing NK-cell markers. Reanalyzing the 5' RACE reads, TCRdb keeps one entry per CDR3 protein, without DNA. The table gives around 550,000 distinct CDR3 sequences; the top ten clones make up approximately 3.6% of it. Sequencing was done on a sample of blood T cells: a sorted CD56 or NKG2C T cell subset, CD4+ or CD8+ T cells, or bulk PBMC T cells (not recorded which). The receptors stem from a man aged 18 to 29 in good health.

The V gene is TRBV29-1, the J gene TRBJ2-5. Germline V gene data show CDR1 as SQVTM and CDR2 as ANQGSEA. The length of the CDR3 is 13 residues. CDR3 sequence reads: CSVETGPTETQYF.

The rearrangement joins TRBV9 to TRBJ2-1. This CDR3 region has 16 residues. Looked up from germline, CDR1 is SGDLS and CDR2 is YYNGEE. CDR3 sequence reads: CASSVDSSSLHNEQFF.

The chain links TRBV3-1 to TRBJ2-5. The CDR3 totals 13 residues. Germline CDR1 reads LGHDT; CDR2 reads YNNKEL (reference sequence). The CDR3 spells CASSQDFTKTQYF.

This sequence joins TRBV29-1 and TRBJ1-1. The CDR3 covers 13 residues. Germline CDR1 reads SQVTM; CDR2 reads ANQGSEA. CDR3 loop: CSVEEEWNTEAFF. The full variable domain, in which reference TRBV29-1 and TRBJ1-1 provide the parts outside the CDR3, is SAVISQKPSRDICQRGTSLTIQCQVDSQVTMMFWYRQQPGQSLTLIATANQGSEATYESGFVIDKFPISRPNLTFSTLTVSNMSPEDSSIYLCSVEEEWNTEAFFGQGTRLTVV.

The gene calls are TRBV5-1 and TRBJ2-3; the TCRdb call, TRBD2, lacks DNA for checking. The CDR3 contains 18 residues. Germline loops: CDR1 SGHRS, CDR2 YFSETQ. CDR3: CASSSGLAGGPLTDTQYF.

The gene calls are TRBV28 and TRBJ2-1. CDR1 MDHEN and CDR2 SYDVKM come from the germline V gene. The CDR3 spans 16 residues. The CDR3 loop reads CASSLVGRSSYNEQFF.

V usage is TRBV20-1 and J usage is TRBJ2-3; TCRdb indicates TRBD2, and absent DNA this call remains unverified. CDR1 is DFQATT, CDR2 SNEGSKA, per germline (reference sequence). The CDR3 spans 13 residues. CDR3 sequence: CSCLRVGTDTQYF.

CDR3 region: CATSRVGIKGTGNTGELFF. The V and J genes are TRBV15 and TRBJ2-2; the D gene TCRdb calls, TRBD1, cannot be checked with no DNA. The V gene's germline CDR1 is LNHNV and CDR2 YYDKDF (reference sequence). The CDR3 runs 19 residues.

This chain connects TRBV11-2 to TRBJ2-2; with no DNA, the TCRdb D assignment of TRBD2 cannot be verified. Germline lookup yields CDR1 SGHAT and CDR2 FQNNGV. This CDR3 comprises 16 residues. CDR3 residues: CASSPFNWSPSGELFF.

The chain links TRBV24-1 to TRBJ2-3. The germline CDR1 and CDR2 sequences are KGHDR and SFDVKD. The CDR3 has 13 residues. Here the CDR3 reads CATSGGYPDTQYF.

The rearrangement joins TRBV3-1 to TRBJ2-4; TCRdb's D call, TRBD2, is unchecked because there is no DNA. Germline CDR1 LGHDT, CDR2 YNNKEL (reference sequence). CDR3 size: 18 residues. CDR3 protein: CASSQAVSRLADKNIQYF.

This sequence joins TRBV10-3 and TRBJ2-7. The CDR3 is 15 amino acids. The V gene's germline CDR1 is ENHRY and CDR2 SYGVKD. CDR3 region: CAIRTTVNTEYEQYF.

V is TRBV6-5 and J is TRBJ2-4; TCRdb lists TRBD1, though no DNA is available to test this call. CDR3 length: 17 residues. The germline V gene has CDR1 MNHEY and CDR2 SVGAGI. The CDR3 loop is CASSYEGQGLGKNIQYF.

The gene calls are TRBV27 and TRBJ2-5. Germline values: CDR1 MNHEY, CDR2 SMNVEV (reference sequence). This CDR3 contains 14 residues. CDR3 region: CASNPLGRQETQYF.

V gene TRBV10-1 combines with J gene TRBJ2-2; the TCRdb call, TRBD1, lacks DNA for checking. The CDR3 is 15 amino acids. The germline gives CDR1 WNHNN, CDR2 SYGVQD (reference sequence). CDR3 loop: CASSERGKNTGELFF.

The rearrangement joins TRBV7-9 to TRBJ2-3. There are 17 residues in the CDR3. Germline V gene data show CDR1 as SEHNR and CDR2 as FQNEAQ (reference sequence). The CDR3 here is CASSFGILRDYTDTQYF.

CDR3 in amino acids: CASRPTFPDTQYF. The chain carries TRBV28 and TRBJ2-3. This CDR3 comprises 13 residues. Germline CDR1 MDHEN, CDR2 SYDVKM.

This sequence joins TRBV15 and TRBJ1-6; TCRdb gives TRBD1 as the D gene, but with no DNA this cannot be confirmed. Per germline, CDR1 LNHNV and CDR2 YYDKDF (reference sequence). This CDR3 region has 16 residues. CDR3 loop: CATSSGQGKGNSPLHF.

The V and J genes are TRBV11-1 and TRBJ2-2; TCRdb selects TRBD1, and the lack of DNA leaves this call unchecked. This CDR3 has 19 amino acids. From germline, CDR1 is SGHAT and CDR2 FQDESV (reference sequence). The CDR3 loop reads CASRWGSDSLTENTGELFF.

This chain joins TRBV2 and TRBJ2-5; the TCRdb call, TRBD2, lacks DNA for checking. Germline assignment: CDR1 SNHLY and CDR2 FYNNEI. CDR3 length: 14 residues. The CDR3 reads CASRARLDVETQYF.